Reported below is one T cell receptor (beta chain). The source of the sample is a study of blood T cell repertoires in COVID-19. Study-wide background: Sites in the United States, Italy and Spain provided acute and convalescent COVID-19 samples. From T cells, B-cell-depleted T cells, or PBMCs came the material, which was cDNA or gDNA.

V was clipped by 5 bases and J by 6 bases, with 14 bases between them. The length of the CDR3 is 13 residues. In the study's own analysis: Reference gene primer amplification in the assay estimated nucleated cell counts. Profiling relied on immunoSEQ multiplex PCR, and the TCRdb table lists in-frame clones only, not all of them. V and J calls plus clone size are reproduced from that table; the DNA served to infer D and trimming. The table lists 250,000 or so clones, around 80% of them singletons, with around 2.5% in the top ten. The genes are TRBV12-3 or TRBV12-4 and TRBJ2-7, with D possibly being TRBD2 (5 bases). Sequenced material: peripheral blood. This receptor was taken from a man aged 35 to 55 who had recovered from COVID-19. DNA of the CDR3: TGTGCCAGCAGTCACCGGGGATTACTCGAGCAGTACTTC. This codes for CASSHRGLLEQYF.